A single T cell receptor (beta chain) is shown here with its context. Its antigen is unknown. Germline V lookup: CDR1 KGHSH, CDR2 LQKENI. The CDR3 extends over 17 amino acids. Unmatched junction bases numbered 0, after V lost 1 base and J lost 2 bases. Hyperthyroidism had been newly diagnosed in patients aged 18 to 65, and its duration was under 2 months. The source of the PBMCs was about 10 ml of fresh peripheral blood. RNA transcripts served as the template for amplifying TCR beta CDR3 regions. The primer set for the first-round RT-PCR of the TCR CDR3 was HTBI. TCRdb analysed the multiplex PCR reads with MiXCR anew, one entry per CDR3 protein. The repertoire holds under 750,000 distinct CDR3 sequences, with roughly a sixth as singletons. The data derive from a study of T cells in Graves' hyperthyroidism and ophthalmopathy. Study results and caveats: Expanded thyroid clonotypes (above 0.001) were mostly also found in blood.

This rearrangement joins TRBV18 to TRBJ2-6; 12 bases line up with TRBD1. Material for sequencing was blood. This TCR derives from a woman aged 50 to 65 with Graves' hyperthyroidism that later progressed to Graves' ophthalmopathy. Written as DNA, the CDR3 is TGTGCCAGCTCACCACGGGACAGGGGGCCTGGGGCCAACGTCCTGACTTTC. As protein: CASSPRDRGPGANVLTF.